This TCR beta chain derives from a study of radiation and T cells in renal cell carcinoma. V lost 2 bases and J 1 base, leaving 6 bases between the germline ends. Germline CDR1 is SGHRS and CDR2 is YFSETQ. CDR3 size: 13 residues. Documented time point: baseline pretreatment blood. The treatment: 15 Gy SBRT to primary tumor, nephrectomy 4 weeks later. This clone was counted a few times. Other DNA sequences in this sample translate to the same CDR3. Generated by immunoSEQ multiplex PCR, the TCRdb table keeps only in-frame clones and is missing some. The sample lists around 140,000 clones; around four fifths were seen once.

The clonotype originates from a woman aged 45 to 65 with renal cell carcinoma. This sample comprised blood, obtained from a patient whose treatment included radiotherapy and nephrectomy. The chain joins TRBV5-1 to TRBJ2-5, with D perhaps TRBD1 (6 bases). The CDR3 DNA is TGCGCCAGCAGCTTAGGGGGCCAAGAGACCCAGTACTTC. Translation: CASSLGGQETQYF. The full variable domain, with the rest looked up from reference TRBV5-1 and TRBJ2-5, is KAGVTQTPRYLIKTRGQQVTLSCSPISGHRSVSWYQQTPGQGLQFLFEYFSETQRNKGNFPGRFSGRQFSNSRSEMNVSTLELGDSALYLCASSLGGQETQYFGPGTRLLVL.